These 18 T cell receptor beta chains were all obtained from the same sample, sequenced in a study of early T cells in non-severe SARS-CoV-2 infection (dated by TCRdb to the early 2020s). Library construction relied on 5' RACE. Sequencing used a NextSeq 500. TCRdb reran the public reads through fastp at Q25 and MiXCR, keeping productive beta chains. Each entry merges the rows of one CDR3 protein and shows their most common DNA and genes. A total of 81,000 or so distinct CDR3 sequences appear in this sample, about 12% of them only once. The ten top clones hold 3.4% of the sample. Material for sequencing was whole blood. The source is an adult who was a healthcare worker with PCR-confirmed SARS-CoV-2 infection or an uninfected control (not recorded which).

This clonotype was counted only a few times. This sequence joins TRBV20-1 and TRBJ2-7; D gene ambiguous. Germline V gene sequence: CDR1 DFQATT, CDR2 SNEGSKA (reference sequence). The CDR3 spans 14 residues. The CDR3 protein is CSVRARRSSYEQYF. CDR3 coding DNA: TGCAGCGTCCGAGCACGTCGAAGCTCCTACGAGCAGTACTTC.

This clonotype was found many times. The chain is built from TRBV28 and TRBJ2-7; 12 bases fit TRBD2. From germline, CDR1 is MDHEN and CDR2 SYDVKM. The CDR3 is made up of 16 amino acids. With V trimmed by 6 bases and J by 6 bases, 12 bases remained unmatched. Here the CDR3 DNA reads TGTGCCAGCAGCTCCCTAGCGGGAGGGCTGTTCTTCGAGCAGTACTTC. The encoded protein is CASSSLAGGLFFEQYF.

V gene TRBV5-4 combines with J gene TRBJ2-4, with 9 bases matching TRBD1. This CDR3 has 15 residues. V lost 0 bases, J lost 8 bases, and 6 bases stayed unmatched. Per the germline V gene, CDR1 is SGHNT and CDR2 is YYREEE (reference sequence). This chain's CDR3 is CASSLGGQGGDIQYF. The CDR3 DNA follows: TGTGCCAGCAGCTTGGGGGGACAGGGAGGGGACATTCAGTACTTC.

Ten or more counts support this clonotype. This chain links TRBV25-1 with TRBJ1-6, with a tentative D call TRBD1 (5 bases). In germline, CDR1 is MGHDK, CDR2 SYGVNS. V lost 6 bases to trimming and J lost 5 bases, with 11 bases between them. This CDR3 region has 14 residues. The CDR3: CASRAPGNNSPLHF. CDR3 DNA: TGTGCCAGCAGGGCGCCAGGGAATAATTCACCCCTCCACTTT.

This clonotype is medium-sized within its sample. This rearrangement joins TRBV29-1 to TRBJ2-3; 12 bases align to TRBD1. The V gene's germline CDR1 is SQVTM and CDR2 ANQGSEA. This CDR3 comprises 17 residues. The CDR3 loop is CNPGTGGAGGTTDTQYF. The CDR3 DNA sequence: TGCAATCCCGGGACAGGGGGCGCGGGCGGCACCACAGATACGCAGTATTTT.

The chain is built from TRBV6-6 and TRBJ2-3; D perhaps matches TRBD2 (5 bases). Between the trimmed V and J ends, which lost 4 bases and 0 bases, there was a span of 11 bases. This CDR3 contains 15 residues. Looked up from germline, CDR1 is MNHNY and CDR2 is SVGAGI (reference sequence). The CDR3 region is CASSSGLLSTDTQYF. In DNA, the CDR3 is TGTGCCAGCAGTTCCGGACTTCTCAGCACAGATACGCAGTATTTT.

This clonotype showed up just a few times. This chain links TRBV6-1 with TRBJ2-4; D is perhaps TRBD1 or TRBD2 (5 bases each). Trimming shortened V by 4 bases and J by 0 bases, and 16 bases separated the two germline ends. Germline CDR1 MNHNS, CDR2 SASEGT. The CDR3 has 17 residues. CDR3: CASSGPRGALAKNIQYF. The CDR3 DNA reads TGTGCCAGCAGTGGACCGAGAGGGGCCCTAGCCAAAAACATTCAGTACTTC.

Ten or more counts support this clonotype. The chain links TRBV28 to TRBJ2-5; 7 bases agree with TRBD1. Germline CDR1 MDHEN, CDR2 SYDVKM. The CDR3 spans 14 residues. The J segment lost 6 bases and the V segment lost 3 bases, leaving 7 bases of the junction unmatched. DNA of the CDR3: TGTGCCAGCAGTTTTGGACAGGCAACAAAGACCCAGTACTTC. Its protein is CASSFGQATKTQYF.

This clonotype was seen a few times. The chain carries TRBV12-3 or TRBV12-4 and TRBJ2-5, with D unclear. There are 17 residues in the CDR3. V was clipped by 5 bases and J by 5 bases, with 24 bases between them. The CDR3 DNA sequence: TGTGCCAGCAGTCCGCGCATAGGAGAGAATTTAGTGGAGACCCAGTACTTC. Translating gives CASSPRIGENLVETQYF.

This clonotype is deemed medium-sized. V usage is TRBV10-3 and J usage is TRBJ2-1; a possible D gene is TRBD1 (6 bases). Germline-derived CDR1 and CDR2 are ENHRY and SYGVKD. Trimming cost V 5 bases and J 8 bases, with 16 bases left between them. The CDR3 extends over 14 amino acids. The CDR3 DNA is TGTGCCATCAGTTCCTCCGGACAGCCTCATGAGCAGTTCTTC. It specifies CAISSSGQPHEQFF.

The sample holds many counts of this clonotype. This rearrangement joins TRBV7-3 to TRBJ2-3; 11 nucleotides agree with TRBD2. Germline V gene data show CDR1 as SGHTA and CDR2 as FQGTGA. This CDR3 is 16 amino acids long. Trimming removed 5 bases from V and 4 bases from J; junction bases left unmatched: 8. CDR3 nucleotide sequence: TGTGCCAGCAGCCCCCGGACTAGCGGGCGCGCAGATACGCAGTATTTT. It codes for CASSPRTSGRADTQYF.

Ten or more counts support this clonotype. V is TRBV2 and J is TRBJ2-4; 11 nucleotides match TRBD2. The CDR3 is 18 residues long. CDR1 and CDR2 from the germline V gene are SNHLY and FYNNEI. Unmatched junction bases numbered 11, after V lost 4 bases and J lost 3 bases. As DNA, the CDR3 is TGTGCCAGCAGTGGGCGCGGGGGGACTAGCGGAAACAAAAACATTCAGTACTTC. Translating it yields CASSGRGGTSGNKNIQYF.

The chain carries TRBV9 and TRBJ2-7; TRBD2 matches at 12 bases. CDR3 length equals 14 residues. Unmatched junction bases numbered 5, after V lost 4 bases and J lost 6 bases. CDR1 and CDR2 (germline): SGDLS, YYNGEE. The CDR3, as DNA: TGTGCCAGCAGCCCTGGACTAGCGGGATTCGAGCAGTACTTC. The encoded protein is CASSPGLAGFEQYF.

The chain uses TRBV3-1 and TRBJ2-5; D uncertain. V dropped 1 base and J dropped 5 bases, with 14 bases sitting between them. CDR1 and CDR2 (germline): LGHDT, YNNKEL (reference sequence). The CDR3 extends over 15 amino acids. The chain's CDR3 is CASSQGRVRLETQYF. CDR3 sequence (DNA): TGTGCCAGCAGCCAAGGCCGGGTTAGGTTGGAGACCCAGTACTTC.

This clonotype was recorded many times. CDR3 protein: CASSRGVGSNQPQHF. The CDR3 DNA reads as TGTGCCAGCTCACGAGGGGTCGGTAGCAATCAGCCCCAGCATTTT. This chain links TRBV18 with TRBJ1-5; the D gene is possibly TRBD1 (5 bases). The germline gives CDR1 KGHSH, CDR2 LQKENI. Trimming cost V 4 bases and J 0 bases, with 10 bases left between them. The CDR3 spans 15 residues.

This clonotype was counted many times. The chain employs TRBV20-1 and TRBJ1-1; D perhaps matches TRBD1 (6 bases). V lost 3 bases, J lost 7 bases, and 15 bases lay in between. The germline V gene encodes CDR1 DFQATT and CDR2 SNEGSKA (reference sequence). The CDR3 runs 13 residues. CDR3 loop: CSASSRGKGEAFF. CDR3 DNA: TGCAGTGCTAGTTCCAGGGGAAAGGGTGAAGCTTTCTTT.

The rearrangement joins TRBV28 to TRBJ2-7; tentatively, D is TRBD1 (6 bases). This CDR3 has 15 amino acids. V was trimmed by 8 bases and J by 2 bases, leaving 19 bases between them. The V gene's germline CDR1 is MDHEN and CDR2 SYDVKM. CDR3 region: CASSNRQVPTYEQYF. The CDR3 DNA sequence: TGTGCCAGCTCTAATCGACAGGTGCCCACCTACGAGCAGTACTTC.

CDR3 nucleotide sequence: TGTGCCAGCCCCGCGAACACCGGGGAGCTGTTTTTT. It is translated as CASPANTGELFF. The chain employs TRBV28 and TRBJ2-2; D gene ambiguous. Per the germline V gene, CDR1 is MDHEN and CDR2 is SYDVKM. V was cut by 8 bases and J by 0 bases, with 4 bases left in between. There are 12 residues in the CDR3.